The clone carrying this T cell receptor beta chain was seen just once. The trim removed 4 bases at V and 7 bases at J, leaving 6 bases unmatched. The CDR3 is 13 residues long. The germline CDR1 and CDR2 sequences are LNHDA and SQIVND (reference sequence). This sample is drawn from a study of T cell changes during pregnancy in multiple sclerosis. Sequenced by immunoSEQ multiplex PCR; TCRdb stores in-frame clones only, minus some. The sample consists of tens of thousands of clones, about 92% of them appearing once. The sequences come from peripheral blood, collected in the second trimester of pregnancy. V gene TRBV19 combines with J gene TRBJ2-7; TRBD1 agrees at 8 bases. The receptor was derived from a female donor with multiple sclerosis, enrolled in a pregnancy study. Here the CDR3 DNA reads TGTGCCAGTAGTACCGGGACAGGCTATGAGCAGTACTTC. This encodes CASSTGTGYEQYF. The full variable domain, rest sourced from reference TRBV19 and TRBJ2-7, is DGGITQSPKYLFRKEGQNVTLSCEQNLNHDAMYWYRQDPGQGLRLIYYSQIVNDFQKGDIAEGYSVSREKKESFPLTVTSAQKNPTAFYLCASSTGTGYEQYFGPGTRLTVT.